The clone carrying this T cell receptor (beta chain) was counted a few times. Generated by immunoSEQ multiplex PCR, the TCRdb table keeps only in-frame clones and is missing some. The sample holds 12,000 or so clones, around 76% seen once. The entry originates in a study of OX40 agonist ivuxolimab in advanced cancers. Study as a whole: Enrolled patients in dose escalation had cancers that were hepatocellular carcinoma, melanoma, renal cell or head and neck cancer.

This CDR3 has 14 residues. Trimming left V 1 base short and J 4 bases short, with 8 bases between. Germline values: CDR1 MDHEN, CDR2 SYDVKM. The clonotype comes from an adult with an advanced solid tumor such as melanoma, head and neck, liver or kidney cancer. This chain connects TRBV28 to TRBJ2-1; D is possibly TRBD2 (5 bases). This specimen was CD4+ or CD8+ T cells sorted from blood, taken in a trial of the OX40 agonist ivuxolimab. The CDR3 is CASSLSGVYNEQFF. CDR3 coding DNA: TGTGCCAGCAGTTTATCCGGGGTTTACAATGAGCAGTTCTTC.